Listed here is a single T cell receptor (beta chain). Its cognate antigen is unknown. The data were obtained in a study of cytomegalovirus exposure and HLA in healthy donors. Notes on the study in general: The investigators catalogued 150 or so TCR beta chains as cytomegalovirus-associated.

Researchers ran the PCR with 60 Vbeta and 13 Jbeta primers. Profiled with immunoSEQ multiplex PCR; TCRdb holds only in-frame clones, not every one. Of about 52,000 clones in the sample, about three quarters are singletons; the top ten hold around 3.1%. Germline V gene lookup returns CDR1 MNHEY and CDR2 SVGAGI. The V end was cut by 8 bases, the J end by 6 bases, with 14 bases between. CDR3 length: 14 residues. Source material: PBMCs. V gene TRBV6-5 combines with J gene TRBJ1-6; D is perhaps TRBD1 (5 bases). The receptor was derived from a man aged 18 to 30 in good health and CMV-seronegative. CDR3 sequence: CASGGGVSNSPLHF. The CDR3 coding sequence is TGTGCCAGCGGTGGGGGGGTTTCTAATTCACCCCTCCACTTT.